This T cell receptor (beta chain) emerged from a study of blood T cell repertoires in COVID-19. Study in general: PBMCs, B-cell-depleted T cells, or T cells were the source of the cDNA or gDNA that made up the material.

Sequenced by immunoSEQ multiplex PCR; TCRdb stores in-frame clones only, minus some. Of about 370,000 clones listed, around 87% were seen once; the top ten hold around 1%. Study members were between roughly 18 and 100 years old and lived in over 20 US regions. All recovered Cohort 3 donors got two negative PCRs, got clearance, or saw symptom resolution. Germline V gene lookup returns CDR1 SQVTM and CDR2 ANQGSEA. CDR3 length: 10 amino acids. V was clipped by 6 bases and J by 7 bases; unmatched bases: 0. The V call is TRBV29-1, the J call TRBJ2-1; 7 nucleotides line up with TRBD2. The sample consisted of PBMCs or T cells enriched from blood (not recorded which). The receptor comes from a man younger than 30 who had recovered from COVID-19. Here the CDR3 DNA reads TGCAGCGTCGGGGGGAATGAGCAGTTCTTC. Translated, it gives CSVGGNEQFF.